This T cell receptor (beta chain) comes out of a study of shared clonotypes between healthy human individuals. Looking at the study overall: CD4 naive and memory got three plates each, CD8 naive two, CD8 memory one.

Data came from immunoSEQ multiplex PCR; TCRdb stores just in-frame clones and leaves some out. The sample holds millions of clones, 85% to 95% seen once. The sample consisted of naive CD4+ T cells from PBMCs. Subset in this sample: CD45RA+ positively selected. The origin of this receptor is a man aged 18 to 29 in good health. Some clones in this sample may be carry-over from other donors' samples.

The DNA for the CDR3 is TGCAGCGTCGCGACAGGGGCCTATGAGCAGTTCTTC. Translated: CSVATGAYEQFF. The chain couples TRBV29-1 to TRBJ2-1, with TRBD1 identical over 8 bases. V shed 6 bases and J 8 bases; nucleotides not matched to a gene: 6. CDR3 length: 12 residues. Germline V lookup: CDR1 SQVTM, CDR2 ANQGSEA.